The T cell receptor beta chain under discussion was sequenced for a study of blood T cell repertoires in COVID-19. Only in-frame clones appear in the TCRdb table, and some are missing; sequencing was by immunoSEQ multiplex PCR. This sample has 170,000 or so clones, with about 86% found just once. From germline, CDR1 is LNHNV and CDR2 YYDKDF (reference sequence). The CDR3 spans 13 residues. V was pared by 5 bases and J by 4 bases, with 10 bases between. Sequencing was performed on peripheral blood. The chain recombines TRBV15 with TRBJ2-3; D call uncertain. The source is a man in his fifties or sixties with active or convalescent COVID-19. CDR3: CATSWQFPDTQYF. CDR3 nucleotide sequence: TGTGCCACCAGCTGGCAGTTTCCAGATACGCAGTATTTT.